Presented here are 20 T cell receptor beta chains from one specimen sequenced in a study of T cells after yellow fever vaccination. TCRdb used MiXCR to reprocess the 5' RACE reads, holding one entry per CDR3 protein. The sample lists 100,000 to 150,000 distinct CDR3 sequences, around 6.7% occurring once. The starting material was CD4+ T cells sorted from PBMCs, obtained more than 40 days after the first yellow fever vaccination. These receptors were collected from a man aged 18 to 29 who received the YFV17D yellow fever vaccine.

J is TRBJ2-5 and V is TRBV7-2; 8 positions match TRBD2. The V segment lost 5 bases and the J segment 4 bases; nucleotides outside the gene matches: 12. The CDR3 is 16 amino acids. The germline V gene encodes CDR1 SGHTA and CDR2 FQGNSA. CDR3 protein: CASSPGGAGVGETQYF. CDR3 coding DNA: TGTGCCAGCAGCCCCGGGGGAGCGGGGGTCGGAGAGACCCAGTACTTC. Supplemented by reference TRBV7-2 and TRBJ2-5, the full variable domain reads GAGVSQSPSNKVTEKGKDVELRCDPISGHTALYWYRQSLGQGLEFLIYFQGNSAPDKSGLPSDRFSAERTGGSVSTLTIQRTQQEDSAVYLCASSPGGAGVGETQYFGPGTRLLVL.

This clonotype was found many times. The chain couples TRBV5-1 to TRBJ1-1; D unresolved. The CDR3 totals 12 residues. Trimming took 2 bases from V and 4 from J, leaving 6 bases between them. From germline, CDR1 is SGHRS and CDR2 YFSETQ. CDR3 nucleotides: TGCGCCAGCAGCTTACCGGGCACTGAAGCTTTCTTT. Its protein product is CASSLPGTEAFF.

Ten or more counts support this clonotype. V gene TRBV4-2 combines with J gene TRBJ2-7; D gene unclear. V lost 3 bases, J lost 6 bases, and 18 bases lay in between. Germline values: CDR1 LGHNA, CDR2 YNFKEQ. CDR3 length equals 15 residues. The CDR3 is CASSQAGSLISEQYF. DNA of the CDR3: TGTGCCAGCAGCCAGGCAGGCTCCCTGATTAGCGAGCAGTACTTC.

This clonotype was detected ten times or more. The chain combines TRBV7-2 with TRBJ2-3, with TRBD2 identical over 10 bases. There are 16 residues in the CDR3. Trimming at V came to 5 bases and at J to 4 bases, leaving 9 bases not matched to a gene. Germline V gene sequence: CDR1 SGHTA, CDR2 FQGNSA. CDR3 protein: CASSRASGGGADTQYF. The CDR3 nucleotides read TGTGCCAGCAGCCGAGCTAGCGGGGGAGGGGCAGATACGCAGTATTTT.

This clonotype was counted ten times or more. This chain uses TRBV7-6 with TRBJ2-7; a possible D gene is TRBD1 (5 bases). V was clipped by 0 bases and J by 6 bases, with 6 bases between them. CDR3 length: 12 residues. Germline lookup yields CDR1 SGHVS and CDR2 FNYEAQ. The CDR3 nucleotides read TGTGCCAGCAGCTTAGCAGGGGTCGAGCAGTACTTC. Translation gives CASSLAGVEQYF.

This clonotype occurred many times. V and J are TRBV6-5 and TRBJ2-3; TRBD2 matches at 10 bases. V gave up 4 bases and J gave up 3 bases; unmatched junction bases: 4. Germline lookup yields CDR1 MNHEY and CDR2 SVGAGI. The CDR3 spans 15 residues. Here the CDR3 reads CASSSPSGGTDTQYF. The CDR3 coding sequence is TGTGCCAGCAGTTCCCCTAGCGGGGGTACAGATACGCAGTATTTT.

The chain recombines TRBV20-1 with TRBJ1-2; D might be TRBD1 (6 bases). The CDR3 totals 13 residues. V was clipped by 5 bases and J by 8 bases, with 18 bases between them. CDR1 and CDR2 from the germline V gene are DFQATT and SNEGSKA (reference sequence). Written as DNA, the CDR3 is TGCAGTGCTGGGGGGCGGGGCCTAGGGGGCTACACCTTC. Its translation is CSAGGRGLGGYTF.

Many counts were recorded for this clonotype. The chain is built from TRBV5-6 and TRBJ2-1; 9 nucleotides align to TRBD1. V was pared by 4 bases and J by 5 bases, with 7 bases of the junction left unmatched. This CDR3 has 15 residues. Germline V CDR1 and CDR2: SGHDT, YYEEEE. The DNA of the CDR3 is TGTGCCAGCAGCCGACGACAGGGGGGGAACAATGAGCAGTTCTTC. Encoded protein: CASSRRQGGNNEQFF. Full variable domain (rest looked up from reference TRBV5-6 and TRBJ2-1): DAGVTQSPTHLIKTRGQQVTLRCSPKSGHDTVSWYQQALGQGPQFIFQYYEEEERQRGNFPDRFSGHQFPNYSSELNVNALLLGDSALYLCASSRRQGGNNEQFFGPGTRLTVL.

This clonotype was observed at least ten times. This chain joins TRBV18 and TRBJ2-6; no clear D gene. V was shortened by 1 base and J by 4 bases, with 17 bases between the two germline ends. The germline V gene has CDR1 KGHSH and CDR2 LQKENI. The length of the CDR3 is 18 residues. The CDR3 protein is CASSPLPASRSGANVLTF. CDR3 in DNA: TGTGCCAGCTCACCACTCCCGGCAAGCAGGTCGGGGGCCAACGTCCTGACTTTC.

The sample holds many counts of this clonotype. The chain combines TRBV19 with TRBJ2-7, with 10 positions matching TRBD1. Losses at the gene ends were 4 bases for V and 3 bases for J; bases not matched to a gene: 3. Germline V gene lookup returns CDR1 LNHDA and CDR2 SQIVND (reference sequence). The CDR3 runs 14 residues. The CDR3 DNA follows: TGTGCCAGTAGTACGACAGGGGGCCTCTACGAGCAGTACTTC. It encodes CASSTTGGLYEQYF.

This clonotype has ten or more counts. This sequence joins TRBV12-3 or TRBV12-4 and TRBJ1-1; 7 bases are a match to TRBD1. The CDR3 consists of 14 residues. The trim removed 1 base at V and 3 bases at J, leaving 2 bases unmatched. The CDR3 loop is CASSLGTGYTEAFF. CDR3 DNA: TGTGCCAGCAGTTTAGGGACAGGCTACACTGAAGCTTTCTTT.

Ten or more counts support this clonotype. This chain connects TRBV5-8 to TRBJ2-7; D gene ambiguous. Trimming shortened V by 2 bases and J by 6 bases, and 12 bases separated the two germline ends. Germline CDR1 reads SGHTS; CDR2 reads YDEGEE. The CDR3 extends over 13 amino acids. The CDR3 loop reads CASSFGQFAEQYV. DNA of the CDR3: TGTGCCAGCAGCTTCGGGCAGTTTGCCGAGCAGTACGTC.

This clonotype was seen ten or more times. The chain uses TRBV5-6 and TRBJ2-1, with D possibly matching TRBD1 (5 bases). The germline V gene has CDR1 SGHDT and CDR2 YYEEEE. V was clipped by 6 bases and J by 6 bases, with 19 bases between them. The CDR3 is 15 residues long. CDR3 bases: TGTGCCAGCACGCTACTGTTCAAGGGGTTCAATGAGCAGTTCTTC. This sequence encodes CASTLLFKGFNEQFF.

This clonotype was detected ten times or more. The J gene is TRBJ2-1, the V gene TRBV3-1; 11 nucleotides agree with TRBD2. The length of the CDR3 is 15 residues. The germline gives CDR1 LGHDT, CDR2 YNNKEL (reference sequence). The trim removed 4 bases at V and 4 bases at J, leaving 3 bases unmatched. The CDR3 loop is CASSLLAGGYNEQFF. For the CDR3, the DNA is TGTGCCAGCAGCCTTCTAGCGGGGGGTTACAATGAGCAGTTCTTC.

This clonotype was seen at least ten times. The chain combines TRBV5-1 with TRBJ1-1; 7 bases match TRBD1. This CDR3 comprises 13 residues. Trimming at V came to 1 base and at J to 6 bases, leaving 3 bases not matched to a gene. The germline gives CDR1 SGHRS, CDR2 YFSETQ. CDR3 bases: TGCGCCAGCAGCTTGAGTGACAGGGCTGAAGCTTTCTTT. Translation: CASSLSDRAEAFF.

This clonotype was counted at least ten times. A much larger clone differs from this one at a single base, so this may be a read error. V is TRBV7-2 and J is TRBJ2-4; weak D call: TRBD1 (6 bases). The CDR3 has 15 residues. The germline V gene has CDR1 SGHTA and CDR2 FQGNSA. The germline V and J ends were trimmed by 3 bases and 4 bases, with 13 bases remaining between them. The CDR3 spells CASSFYGTKKNIQYF. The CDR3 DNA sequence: TGTGCCAGCAGCTTCTATGGGACAAAAAAAAACATTCAGTACTTC.

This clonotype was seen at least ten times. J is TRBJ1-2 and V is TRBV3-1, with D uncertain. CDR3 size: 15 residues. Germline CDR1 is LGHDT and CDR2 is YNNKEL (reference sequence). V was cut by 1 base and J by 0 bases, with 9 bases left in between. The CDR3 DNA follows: TGTGCCAGCAGCCAAGTCGGGCAGGCTAACTATGGCTACACCTTC. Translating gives CASSQVGQANYGYTF. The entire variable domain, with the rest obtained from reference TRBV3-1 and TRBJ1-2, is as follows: DTAVSQTPKYLVTQMGNDKSIKCEQNLGHDTMYWYKQDSKKFLKIMFSYNNKELIINETVPNRFSPKSPDKAHLNLHINSLELGDSAVYFCASSQVGQANYGYTFGSGTRLTVV.

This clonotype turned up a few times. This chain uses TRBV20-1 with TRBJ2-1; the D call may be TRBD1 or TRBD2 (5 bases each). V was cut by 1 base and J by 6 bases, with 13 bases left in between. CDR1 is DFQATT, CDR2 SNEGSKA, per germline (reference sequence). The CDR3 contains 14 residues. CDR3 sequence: CSARGVTGGNEQFF. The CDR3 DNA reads TGCAGTGCTAGAGGGGTAACTGGGGGCAATGAGCAGTTCTTC.

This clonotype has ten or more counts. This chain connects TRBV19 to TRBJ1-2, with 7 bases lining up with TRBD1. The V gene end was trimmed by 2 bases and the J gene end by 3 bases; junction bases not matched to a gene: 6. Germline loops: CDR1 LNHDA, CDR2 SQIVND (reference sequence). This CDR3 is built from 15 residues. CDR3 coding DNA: TGTGCCAGTAGTATATCATCTCAGGGGGACTATGGCTACACCTTC. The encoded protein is CASSISSQGDYGYTF.

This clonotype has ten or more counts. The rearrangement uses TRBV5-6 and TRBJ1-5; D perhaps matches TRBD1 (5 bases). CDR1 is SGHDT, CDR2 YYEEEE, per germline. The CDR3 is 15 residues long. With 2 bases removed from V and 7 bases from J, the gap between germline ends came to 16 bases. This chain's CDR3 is CASSFGGGFNQPQHF. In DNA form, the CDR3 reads TGTGCCAGCAGCTTCGGCGGGGGGTTCAACCAGCCCCAGCATTTT.